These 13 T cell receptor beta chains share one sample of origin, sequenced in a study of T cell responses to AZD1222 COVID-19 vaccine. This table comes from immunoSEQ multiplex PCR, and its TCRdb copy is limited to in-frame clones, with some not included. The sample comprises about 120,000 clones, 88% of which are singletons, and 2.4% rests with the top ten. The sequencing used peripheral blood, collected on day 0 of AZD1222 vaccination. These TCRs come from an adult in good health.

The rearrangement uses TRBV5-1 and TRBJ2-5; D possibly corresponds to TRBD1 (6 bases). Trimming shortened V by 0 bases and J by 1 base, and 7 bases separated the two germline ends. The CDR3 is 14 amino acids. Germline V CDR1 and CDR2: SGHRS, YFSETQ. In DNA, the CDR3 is TGCGCCAGCAGCTTGGTAGGGGGCCAAGAGACCCAGTACTTC. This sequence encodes CASSLVGGQETQYF.

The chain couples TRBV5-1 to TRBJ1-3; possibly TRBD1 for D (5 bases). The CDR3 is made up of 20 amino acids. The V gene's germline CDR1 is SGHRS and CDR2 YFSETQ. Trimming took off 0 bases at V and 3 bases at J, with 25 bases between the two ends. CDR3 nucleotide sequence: TGCGCCAGCAGCTTGGCTTATCCGGGCGTTGCGGCAACAGGTGGAAACACCATATATTTT. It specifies CASSLAYPGVAATGGNTIYF.

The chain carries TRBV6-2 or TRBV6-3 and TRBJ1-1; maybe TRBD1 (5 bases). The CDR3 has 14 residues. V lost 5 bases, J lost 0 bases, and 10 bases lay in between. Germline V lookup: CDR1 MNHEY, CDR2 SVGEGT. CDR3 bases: TGTGCCAGCAGTCCCAGGGTACTGAACACTGAAGCTTTCTTT. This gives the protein CASSPRVLNTEAFF.

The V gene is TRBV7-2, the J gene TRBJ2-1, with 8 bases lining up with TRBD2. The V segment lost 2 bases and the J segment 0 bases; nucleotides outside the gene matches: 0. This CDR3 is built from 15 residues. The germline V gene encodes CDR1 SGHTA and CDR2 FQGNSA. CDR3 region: CASSLLAGSYNEQFF. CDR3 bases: TGTGCCAGCAGCTTACTAGCGGGCTCCTACAATGAGCAGTTCTTC.

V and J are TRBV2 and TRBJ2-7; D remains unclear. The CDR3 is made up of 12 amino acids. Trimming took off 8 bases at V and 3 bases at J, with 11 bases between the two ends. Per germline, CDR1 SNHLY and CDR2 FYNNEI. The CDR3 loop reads CASARYDYEQYF. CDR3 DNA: TGTGCCAGCGCCAGGTACGACTACGAGCAGTACTTC.

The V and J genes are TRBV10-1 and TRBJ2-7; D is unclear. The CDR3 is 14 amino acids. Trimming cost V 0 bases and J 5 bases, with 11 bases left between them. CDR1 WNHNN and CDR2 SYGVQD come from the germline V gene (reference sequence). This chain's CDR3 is CASSESKRVHEQYF. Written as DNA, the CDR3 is TGCGCCAGCAGTGAGTCGAAAAGGGTCCACGAGCAGTACTTC.

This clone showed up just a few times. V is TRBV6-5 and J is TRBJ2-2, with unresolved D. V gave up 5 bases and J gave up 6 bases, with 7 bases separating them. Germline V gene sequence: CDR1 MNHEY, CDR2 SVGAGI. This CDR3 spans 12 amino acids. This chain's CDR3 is CASSPRAGELFF. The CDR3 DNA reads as TGTGCCAGCAGTCCTCGTGCCGGGGAGCTGTTTTTT.

CDR3 region: CSVDGSPSGANVLTF. CDR3 bases: TGCAGCGTTGACGGCAGCCCGTCCGGGGCCAACGTCCTGACTTTC. The chain couples TRBV29-1 to TRBJ2-6; D is unclear. The CDR3 sequence is 15 residues long. V was clipped by 3 bases and J by 4 bases, with 13 bases between them. Germline loops: CDR1 SQVTM, CDR2 ANQGSEA.

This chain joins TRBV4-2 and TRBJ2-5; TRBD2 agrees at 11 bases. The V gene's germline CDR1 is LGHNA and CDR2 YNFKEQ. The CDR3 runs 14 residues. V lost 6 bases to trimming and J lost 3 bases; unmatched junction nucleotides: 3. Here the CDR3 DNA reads TGTGCCAGCAGACGTAGCGGGAGGGAAGAGACCCAGTACTTC. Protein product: CASRRSGREETQYF.

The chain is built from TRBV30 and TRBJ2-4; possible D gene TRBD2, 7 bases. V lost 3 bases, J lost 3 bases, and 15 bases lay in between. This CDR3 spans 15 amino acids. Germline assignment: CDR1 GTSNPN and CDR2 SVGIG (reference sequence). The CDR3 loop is CAWRRRGGGKNIQYF. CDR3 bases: TGTGCCTGGAGGCGGAGGGGGGGAGGCAAAAACATTCAGTACTTC.

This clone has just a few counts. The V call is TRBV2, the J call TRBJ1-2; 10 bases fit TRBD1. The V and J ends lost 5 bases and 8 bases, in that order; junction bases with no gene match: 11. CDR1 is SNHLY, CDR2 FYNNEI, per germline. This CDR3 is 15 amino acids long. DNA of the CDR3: TGTGCCAGCAGTCTACTGACAGGGGGCGCAGAGGGCTACACCTTC. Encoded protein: CASSLLTGGAEGYTF. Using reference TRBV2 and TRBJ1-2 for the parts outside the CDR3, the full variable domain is EPEVTQTPSHQVTQMGQEVILRCVPISNHLYFYWYRQILGQKVEFLVSFYNNEISEKSEIFDDQFSVERPDGSNFTLKIRSTKLEDSAMYFCASSLLTGGAEGYTFGSGTRLTVV.

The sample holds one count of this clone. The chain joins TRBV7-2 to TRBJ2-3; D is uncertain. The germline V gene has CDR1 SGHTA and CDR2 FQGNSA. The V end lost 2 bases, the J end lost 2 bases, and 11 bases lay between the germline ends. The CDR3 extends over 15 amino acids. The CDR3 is CASSLSVHPTDTQYF. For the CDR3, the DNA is TGTGCCAGCAGCTTATCGGTCCACCCCACAGATACGCAGTATTTT.

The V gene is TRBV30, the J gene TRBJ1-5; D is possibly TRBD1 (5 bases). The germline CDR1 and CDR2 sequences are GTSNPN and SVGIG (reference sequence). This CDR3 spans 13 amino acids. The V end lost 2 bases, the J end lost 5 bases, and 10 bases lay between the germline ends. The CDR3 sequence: CAWSWGVDQPQHF. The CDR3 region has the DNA TGTGCCTGGAGTTGGGGGGTTGATCAGCCCCAGCATTTT.